Below, 5 T cell receptor beta chains from the same sample are listed, as sequenced in a study of cytomegalovirus exposure and HLA in healthy donors. The PCR was carried out with 60 Vbeta primers and 13 Jbeta primers. The method was immunoSEQ multiplex PCR; TCRdb's version includes in-frame clones alone and lacks a portion of them. This table has 120,000 to 150,000 clones, about 80% appearing once. Material: PBMCs. These receptors all stem from a male donor in good health and CMV-seronegative.

This clone was counted only a few times. V is TRBV4-3 and J is TRBJ1-5; D possibly corresponds to TRBD1 (6 bases). Germline values: CDR1 LGHNA, CDR2 YSLEER. This CDR3 spans 14 amino acids. The ends were cut back, 0 bases at V and 7 bases at J, with 10 bases in the middle. The CDR3 bases are TGCGCCAGCAGCCAAGAACCAGGGGTCCAGCCCCAGCATTTT. Residues: CASSQEPGVQPQHF.

The gene calls are TRBV4-3 and TRBJ2-2; TRBD1 matches 8 bases. Per germline, CDR1 LGHNA and CDR2 YSLEER. CDR3 length equals 16 residues. After removal of 1 base from V and 4 bases from J, the junction contained 5 bases not matched to a gene. The CDR3 is CASSQARTGSTGELFF. For the CDR3, the DNA is TGCGCCAGCAGCCAAGCCAGGACAGGGTCCACCGGGGAGCTGTTTTTT.

CDR3: CAWAGGAGWNSPLHF. As DNA, the CDR3 is TGTGCCTGGGCTGGGGGGGCCGGATGGAATTCACCCCTCCACTTT. The V gene is TRBV30, the J gene TRBJ1-6, with D perhaps TRBD1 (6 bases). Germline-derived CDR1 and CDR2 are GTSNPN and SVGIG (reference sequence). The CDR3 covers 15 residues. V was pared by 5 bases and J by 7 bases, with 18 bases between.

This rearrangement joins TRBV25-1 to TRBJ2-3; TRBD2 agrees at 8 bases. The junction had 4 bases not matched to a gene; V was cut back by 5 bases and J by 0 bases. The germline V gene has CDR1 MGHDK and CDR2 SYGVNS. CDR3 length: 15 residues. CDR3 nucleotide sequence: TGTGCCAGCAGTTATACGGGGGGGAGCACAGATACGCAGTATTTT. It specifies CASSYTGGSTDTQYF.

V gene TRBV4-1 combines with J gene TRBJ1-1; D not resolved. The CDR3 has 16 amino acids. Trimming stripped 0 bases from V and 0 bases from J, with 11 bases between. Germline assignment: CDR1 MGHRA and CDR2 YSYEKL. The CDR3 DNA reads as TGCGCCAGCAGCCAAGATTCGAACAGTATGAACACTGAAGCTTTCTTT. Its translation: CASSQDSNSMNTEAFF.